The present TCR beta chain was sequenced within a study of cytomegalovirus exposure and HLA in healthy donors. Study-wide results and limits: Rare TCR sequences predominated, though certain public TCRs were found in many donors. High specificity and sensitivity for cytomegalovirus status were reported for the classifier. Approximately 160 TCR beta chains were listed as cytomegalovirus-associated.

This table comes from immunoSEQ multiplex PCR, and its TCRdb copy is limited to in-frame clones, with some not included. The data show around 120,000 clones, 80% to 90% seen once. Donors were drawn from the approximately 130-subject validation cohort, separate from the roughly 700-subject first cohort. A single count supports this clone. Its cognate antigen is unknown. There are 17 residues in the CDR3. CDR1 MGHRA and CDR2 YSYEKL come from the germline V gene. Losses at the gene ends were 0 bases for V and 4 bases for J; bases not matched to a gene: 9. The TCR was taken from a man aged 18 to 35 in good health and CMV-seropositive. The rearrangement uses TRBV4-1 and TRBJ2-1; 7 bases are shared with TRBD2. Sequenced: PBMCs. This chain's CDR3 is CASSQDGGKGNYNEQFF. The CDR3 nucleotides read TGCGCCAGCAGCCAAGACGGGGGGAAGGGTAATTACAATGAGCAGTTCTTC.